One sample yielded the 17 T cell receptor beta chains listed below, sequenced in a study of T cell responses to AZD1222 COVID-19 vaccine. Generated by immunoSEQ multiplex PCR, the TCRdb table keeps only in-frame clones and is missing some. The data show 120,000 to 150,000 clones, around 86% seen once. The material sequenced was peripheral blood, taken on day 0 of MenACWY control vaccination. These receptors originate from an adult in good health.

This clone was picked up one time. The chain is built from TRBV2 and TRBJ1-5; no firm D call. Germline CDR1 SNHLY, CDR2 FYNNEI. V lost 8 bases and J 4 bases, leaving 12 bases between the germline ends. The length of the CDR3 is 13 residues. In DNA form, the CDR3 reads TGTGCCAGCTCAAGGACGGAGAATCAGCCCCAGCATTTT. Residues: CASSRTENQPQHF.

The chain recombines TRBV9 with TRBJ2-6; D is unclear. This CDR3 is built from 13 residues. The germline CDR1 and CDR2 sequences are SGDLS and YYNGEE. V lost 3 bases, J lost 1 base, and 2 bases lay in between. CDR3 residues: CASSASGANVLTF. The CDR3 DNA is TGTGCCAGCAGCGCATCTGGGGCCAACGTCCTGACTTTC. The full variable domain, with the rest looked up from reference TRBV9 and TRBJ2-6, is DSGVTQTPKHLITATGQRVTLRCSPRSGDLSVYWYQQSLDQGLQFLIQYYNGEERAKGNILERFSAQQFPDLHSELNLSSLELGDSALYFCASSASGANVLTFGAGSRLTVL.

The chain combines TRBV15 with TRBJ2-1; 7 bases line up with TRBD2. J gave up 0 bases and V 6 bases, and 2 bases lay outside the gene matches. Germline CDR1 is LNHNV and CDR2 is YYDKDF (reference sequence). This CDR3 is 14 amino acids long. The CDR3 region has the DNA TGTGCCACCAGGGGGGGGAGCTCCTACAATGAGCAGTTCTTC. Encoded protein: CATRGGSSYNEQFF.

The gene calls are TRBV28 and TRBJ1-2, with D possibly TRBD1 on 6 matching bases. Germline V gene data show CDR1 as MDHEN and CDR2 as SYDVKM. V dropped 7 bases and J dropped 7 bases, with 22 bases sitting between them. The CDR3 is 15 amino acids. The CDR3 reads CASTTGQPSWGGYTF. The DNA for the CDR3 is TGTGCCAGCACCACAGGACAGCCGTCTTGGGGTGGCTACACCTTC.

This chain connects TRBV7-8 to TRBJ1-6, with D possibly matching TRBD1 (6 bases). The CDR3 spans 15 residues. V was shortened by 3 bases and J by 3 bases, with 9 bases between the two germline ends. Germline V gene sequence: CDR1 SGHVS, CDR2 FQNEAQ. This CDR3 reads CASSFETGYNSPLHF. The CDR3 coding sequence is TGTGCCAGCAGCTTCGAGACAGGCTATAATTCACCCCTCCACTTT. The variable domain in full, completed from reference TRBV7-8 and TRBJ1-6, reads GAGVSQSPRYKVAKRGQDVALRCDPISGHVSLFWYQQALGQGPEFLTYFQNEAQLDKSGLPSDRFFAERPEGSVSTLKIQRTQQEDSAVYLCASSFETGYNSPLHFGNGTRLTVT.

The chain couples TRBV28 to TRBJ2-7; 8 nucleotides match TRBD1. Germline trimming cut 5 bases from V and 3 bases from J; bases unmatched to any gene: 6. The CDR3 spans 14 residues. From germline, CDR1 is MDHEN and CDR2 SYDVKM. DNA for the CDR3: TGTGCCAGCAGTCCGGGACAGGAGATCTACGAGCAGTACGTC. Residues: CASSPGQEIYEQYV.

This rearrangement joins TRBV9 to TRBJ2-5, with TRBD1 matching over 8 bases. The CDR3 consists of 17 residues. CDR1 SGDLS and CDR2 YYNGEE come from the germline V gene. J gave up 4 bases and V 0 bases, and 11 bases lay outside the gene matches. The CDR3 spells CASSVGPGGTGGETQYF. CDR3 sequence (DNA): TGTGCCAGCAGCGTAGGCCCAGGGGGCACCGGAGGAGAGACCCAGTACTTC.

The chain links TRBV29-1 to TRBJ1-1; perhaps TRBD1 as D (5 bases). Trimming left V 7 bases short and J 4 bases short, with 13 bases between. The CDR3 runs 12 residues. Per the germline V gene, CDR1 is SQVTM and CDR2 is ANQGSEA. CDR3 residues: CSARVAGTEAFF. The CDR3 region has the DNA TGCAGCGCCAGGGTGGCGGGCACTGAAGCTTTCTTT.

Here the CDR3 reads CASSLGGGNTEAFF. CDR3 nucleotides: TGTGCCAGCAGTTTAGGAGGAGGGAACACTGAAGCTTTCTTT. This chain connects TRBV28 to TRBJ1-1, with no clear D. Between the trimmed V and J ends, which lost 2 bases and 1 base, there was a span of 8 bases. The V gene's germline CDR1 is MDHEN and CDR2 SYDVKM. The CDR3 consists of 14 residues. Combining the CDR3 with reference TRBV28 and TRBJ1-1 gives the whole variable domain DVKVTQSSRYLVKRTGEKVFLECVQDMDHENMFWYRQDPGLGLRLIYFSYDVKMKEKGDIPEGYSVSREKKERFSLILESASTNQTSMYLCASSLGGGNTEAFFGQGTRLTVV.

This clone came up many times. CDR3 region: CASSRTGKSYEQYV. The CDR3 DNA reads TGTGCCAGCAGCCGGACAGGAAAATCCTACGAGCAGTACGTC. The V call is TRBV7-9, the J call TRBJ2-7; TRBD1 agrees at 7 bases. Germline V lookup: CDR1 SEHNR, CDR2 FQNEAQ (reference sequence). V was clipped by 5 bases and J by 1 base; unmatched bases: 5. The CDR3 totals 14 residues.

This clone was seen more than once but under ten times. V gene TRBV5-1 combines with J gene TRBJ1-1; 8 nucleotides agree with TRBD1. V lost 4 bases, J lost 0 bases, and 5 bases stayed unmatched. Germline CDR1 and CDR2: SGHRS and YFSETQ. The CDR3 is made up of 15 amino acids. CDR3 region: CASSAGGLLNTEAFF. The CDR3 bases are TGCGCCAGCAGCGCAGGGGGCCTTCTGAACACTGAAGCTTTCTTT.

The rearrangement links TRBV7-9 to TRBJ2-2; 7 nucleotides line up with TRBD1. This CDR3 region has 15 residues. Germline lookup yields CDR1 SEHNR and CDR2 FQNEAQ (reference sequence). V gave up 7 bases and J gave up 0 bases; unmatched junction bases: 5. As DNA, the CDR3 is TGTGCCAGCACCCAAGGGACAGCGAACACCGGGGAGCTGTTTTTT. Its translation is CASTQGTANTGELFF.

This rearrangement joins TRBV18 to TRBJ1-1; maybe TRBD1 (6 bases). V gave up 1 base and J gave up 2 bases, with 14 bases separating them. From germline, CDR1 is KGHSH and CDR2 LQKENI. This CDR3 comprises 16 residues. DNA for the CDR3: TGTGCCAGCTCACCACGGGGGAAGGACAGAAACACTGAAGCTTTCTTT. Translating it yields CASSPRGKDRNTEAFF.

This chain connects TRBV5-4 to TRBJ2-1; 7 bases match TRBD1. The CDR3 totals 16 residues. V lost 4 bases, J lost 1 base, and 8 bases stayed unmatched. The germline gives CDR1 SGHNT, CDR2 YYREEE (reference sequence). CDR3 region: CASSQRTGRSYNEQFF. CDR3 nucleotides: TGTGCCAGCAGCCAGAGGACAGGAAGGTCCTACAATGAGCAGTTCTTC.

The chain combines TRBV10-3 with TRBJ2-1; D perhaps matches TRBD1 (6 bases). Germline V CDR1 and CDR2: ENHRY, SYGVKD. Trimming removed 9 bases at V and 4 bases at J, with 10 bases between. This CDR3 contains 12 residues. For the CDR3, the DNA is TGTGCCATATCGGGACATTACAATGAGCAGTTCTTC. As protein: CAISGHYNEQFF.

The chain links TRBV2 to TRBJ1-2; D remains unclear. V was shortened by 6 bases and J by 0 bases, with 8 bases between the two germline ends. This CDR3 contains 13 residues. CDR1 and CDR2 (germline): SNHLY, FYNNEI. In DNA form, the CDR3 reads TGTGCCAGCAGATCTACAGCTAACTATGGCTACACCTTC. The encoded protein is CASRSTANYGYTF.

V gene TRBV6-5 combines with J gene TRBJ1-4; D is undetermined. Germline V CDR1 and CDR2: MNHEY, SVGAGI. The CDR3 has 14 residues. V gave up 6 bases and J gave up 3 bases, with 11 bases separating them. This CDR3 is CASSRRVANEKLFF. In DNA, the CDR3 is TGTGCCAGCAGCCGCCGGGTGGCTAATGAAAAACTGTTTTTT.